This T cell receptor beta chain is from a study of CD8+CD57+ T cells in acquired aplastic anemia. For the study at large: 3.2 ug was the average amount of DNA from sorted CD4+ and CD8+ cells.

Germline V lookup: CDR1 SGHAT, CDR2 FQNNGV. The CDR3 runs to 14 residues. The V end was cut by 1 base, the J end by 1 base, with 8 bases between. Genomic DNA served as template for TCR beta VDJ and CDR3 profiling. In TCRdb, the reads were re-called with MiXCR into one record per CDR3 protein. The repertoire holds around 250,000 distinct CDR3 sequences, with roughly 50% as singletons. The table lists this clonotype with many counts. Antigen: not known. Findings of the study overall: For CD8+ Simpson's diversity, patients and controls showed no significant difference. The study identified roughly 29 CD8+ CDR3 sequences shared by patients and controls.

Sequencing used sorted CD4+, CD8+, or CD8+CD57+ T cells (not recorded which) from PBMCs. The origin of this receptor is a human donor with severe aplastic anemia or a healthy control (not recorded which). The gene calls are TRBV11-2 and TRBJ2-7; D call uncertain. The DNA of the CDR3 is TGTGCCAGCAGCTTAGGGGTAGGGTCCTACGAGCAGTACTTC. Translation: CASSLGVGSYEQYF.